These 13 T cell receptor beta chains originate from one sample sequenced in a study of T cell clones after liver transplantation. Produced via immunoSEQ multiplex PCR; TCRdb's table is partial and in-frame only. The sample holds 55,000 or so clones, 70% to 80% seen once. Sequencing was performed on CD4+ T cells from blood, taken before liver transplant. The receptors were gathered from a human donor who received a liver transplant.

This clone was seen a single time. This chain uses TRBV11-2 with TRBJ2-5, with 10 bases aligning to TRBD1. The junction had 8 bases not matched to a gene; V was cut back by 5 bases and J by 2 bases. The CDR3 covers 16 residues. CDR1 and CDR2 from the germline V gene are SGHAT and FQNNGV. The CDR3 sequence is CASSRRDRGRQETQYF. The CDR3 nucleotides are TGTGCCAGCAGCCGCCGGGACAGGGGAAGGCAAGAGACCCAGTACTTC.

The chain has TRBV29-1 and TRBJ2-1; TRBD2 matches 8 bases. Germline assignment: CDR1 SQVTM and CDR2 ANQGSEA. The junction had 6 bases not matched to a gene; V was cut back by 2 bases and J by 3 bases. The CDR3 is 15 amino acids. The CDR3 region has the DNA TGCAGCGTTGAAAATGAAAGCGGGGGCTACAATGAGCAGTTCTTC. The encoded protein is CSVENESGGYNEQFF.

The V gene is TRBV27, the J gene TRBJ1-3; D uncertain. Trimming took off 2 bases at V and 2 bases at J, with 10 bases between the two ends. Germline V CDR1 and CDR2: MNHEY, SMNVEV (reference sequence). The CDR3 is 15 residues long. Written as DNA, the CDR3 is TGTGCCAGCAGTTTAGGAGGGAGGCCTGGAAACACCATATATTTT. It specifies CASSLGGRPGNTIYF.

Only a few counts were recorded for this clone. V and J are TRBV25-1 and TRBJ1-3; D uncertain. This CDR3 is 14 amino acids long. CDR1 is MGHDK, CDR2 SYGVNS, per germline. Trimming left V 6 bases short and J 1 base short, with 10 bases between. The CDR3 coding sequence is TGTGCCAGCAGCACGGGAAGATCTGGAAACACCATATATTTT. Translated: CASSTGRSGNTIYF.

The CDR3 protein is CASSAVSPGELFF. The DNA of the CDR3 is TGCGCCAGCAGTGCGGTCTCACCCGGGGAGCTGTTTTTT. The gene calls are TRBV10-2 and TRBJ2-2, with D uncertain. From germline, CDR1 is WSHSY and CDR2 SAAADI. The CDR3 consists of 13 residues. The V and J ends lost 4 bases and 6 bases respectively, with 9 bases between them.

In DNA, the CDR3 is TGTGCCAGTAGTCCATCCTCGACAGGGCCTGGGGGGGAGCTGTTTTTT. Its protein is CASSPSSTGPGGELFF. J is TRBJ2-2 and V is TRBV19; 7 bases fit TRBD1. V shed 5 bases and J 8 bases; nucleotides not matched to a gene: 14. Germline-derived CDR1 and CDR2 are LNHDA and SQIVND (reference sequence). This CDR3 is built from 16 residues. Full variable domain (rest looked up from reference TRBV19 and TRBJ2-2): DGGITQSPKYLFRKEGQNVTLSCEQNLNHDAMYWYRQDPGQGLRLIYYSQIVNDFQKGDIAEGYSVSREKKESFPLTVTSAQKNPTAFYLCASSPSSTGPGGELFFGEGSRLTVL.

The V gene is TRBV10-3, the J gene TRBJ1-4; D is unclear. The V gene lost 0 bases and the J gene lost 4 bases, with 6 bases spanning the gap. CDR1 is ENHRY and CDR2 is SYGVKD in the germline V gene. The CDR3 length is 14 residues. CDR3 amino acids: CAISESVDNEKLFF. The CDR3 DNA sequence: TGTGCCATCAGTGAGTCGGTAGATAATGAAAAACTGTTTTTT.

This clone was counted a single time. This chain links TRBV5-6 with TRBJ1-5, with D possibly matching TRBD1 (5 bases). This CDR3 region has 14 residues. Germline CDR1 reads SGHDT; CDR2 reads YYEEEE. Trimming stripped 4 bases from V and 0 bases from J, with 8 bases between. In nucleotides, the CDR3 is TGTGCCAGCAGCCGACAGTATAGCAATCAGCCCCAGCATTTT. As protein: CASSRQYSNQPQHF.

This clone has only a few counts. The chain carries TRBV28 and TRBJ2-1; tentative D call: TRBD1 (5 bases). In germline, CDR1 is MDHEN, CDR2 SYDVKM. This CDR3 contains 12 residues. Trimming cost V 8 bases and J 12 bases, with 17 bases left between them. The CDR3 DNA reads TGTGCCAGCGGAAAAGACAGTAGGACGCAGTTCTTC. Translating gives CASGKDSRTQFF. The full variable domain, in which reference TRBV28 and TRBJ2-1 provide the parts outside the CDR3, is DVKVTQSSRYLVKRTGEKVFLECVQDMDHENMFWYRQDPGLGLRLIYFSYDVKMKEKGDIPEGYSVSREKKERFSLILESASTNQTSMYLCASGKDSRTQFFGPGTRLTVL.

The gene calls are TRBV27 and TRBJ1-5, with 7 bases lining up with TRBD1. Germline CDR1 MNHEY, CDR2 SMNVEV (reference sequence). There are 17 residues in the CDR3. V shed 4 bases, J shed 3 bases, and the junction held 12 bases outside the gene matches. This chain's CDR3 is CASSSSSGQLNNQPQHF. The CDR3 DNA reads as TGTGCCAGCAGTTCCTCATCGGGACAGTTGAACAATCAGCCCCAGCATTTT.

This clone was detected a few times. The CDR3 reads CATTDRGLGGELFF. The CDR3 nucleotides read TGTGCCACCACTGACAGGGGGCTTGGCGGGGAGCTGTTTTTT. The chain has TRBV2 and TRBJ2-2, with 10 bases fitting TRBD1. This CDR3 region has 14 residues. Germline CDR1 is SNHLY and CDR2 is FYNNEI. V dropped 10 bases and J dropped 7; count of bases not matched to a gene: 9.

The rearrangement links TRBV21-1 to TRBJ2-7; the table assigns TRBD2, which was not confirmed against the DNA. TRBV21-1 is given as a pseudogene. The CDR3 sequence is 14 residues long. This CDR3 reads CASSPGEGPTEQYF. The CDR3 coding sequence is TGTGCCAGCAGCCCCGGGGAGGGGCCCACCGAGCAGTACTTC.

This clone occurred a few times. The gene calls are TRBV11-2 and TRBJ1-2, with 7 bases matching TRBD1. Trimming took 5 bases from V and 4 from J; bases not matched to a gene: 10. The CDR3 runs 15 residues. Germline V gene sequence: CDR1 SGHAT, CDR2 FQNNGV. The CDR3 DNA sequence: TGTGCCAGCAGCCAACCGGGACAGCGCCTCTATGGCTACACCTTC. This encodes CASSQPGQRLYGYTF.